This is a list of T cell receptor beta chains from one sample in a study of cytomegalovirus exposure and HLA in healthy donors. Using immunoSEQ multiplex PCR, the repertoire was profiled, and TCRdb retains in-frame clones only, with some absent. The sample table sets out tens of thousands of clones. Sequencing was done on a sample of PBMCs. The receptors were gathered from a man between 18 and 29 years old in good health and CMV-seropositive. Each CDR3 is given with its conserved first and last residue. The order of the fields is J gene, V gene, D gene, CDR3 DNA, CDR3 protein. D genes are given only for firm matches.

>TRBJ2-1|TRBV19|TRBD2
TGTGCCAGTAGTACAGGGAGGGTAGCGGGCGATGAGCAGTTCTTC
CASSTGRVAGDEQFF
>TRBJ2-7|TRBV7-8|TRBD1
TGTGCCAGCAGCACCGGGACAGGATCCTACGAGCAGTACTTC
CASSTGTGSYEQYF
>TRBJ1-1|TRBV4-1|.
TGCGCCAGCAGCCAAGATCCACCCCCCACAAGGCAACGACCGGGGGGGACTGAAGCTTTCTTT
CASSQDPPPTRQRPGGTEAFF
>TRBJ2-7|TRBV7-9|.
TGTGCCAGCAGCTCCACATTGGGGCCGTCCCGCTACGAGCAGTACTTC
CASSSTLGPSRYEQYF
>TRBJ2-7|TRBV29-1|TRBD2
TGCAGCGTCGACGGGCTAGCGGGAGGCCAAACCTACGAGCAGTACTTC
CSVDGLAGGQTYEQYF
>TRBJ1-5|TRBV7-9|.
TGTGCCAGCAGTCCCGGGAGCAATCAGCCCCAGCATTTT
CASSPGSNQPQHF
>TRBJ2-5|TRBV18|TRBD1
TGTGCCAGCTCACCCCTCCGGGACAGGCCAGGTCGTCGGTACTTC
CASSPLRDRPGRRYF
>TRBJ1-1|TRBV19|.
TGTGCCAGTAGTATCATTCCAGGGTCCGACATTAACACTGAAGCTTTCTTT
CASSIIPGSDINTEAFF
>TRBJ2-2|TRBV9|TRBD2
TGTGCCAGCAGCGTAGGTCTAGCGGGGGCCGGGGAGCTGTTTTTT
CASSVGLAGAGELFF
>TRBJ2-7|TRBV27|.
TGTGCCAGCAGACCCAGTGTCTGGCAATCAAACCACGAGCAGTACTTC
CASRPSVWQSNHEQYF
>TRBJ1-4|TRBV18|.
TGTGCCAGCTCACCTCAGCCTGGCCTAGATGAAAAACTGTTTTTT
CASSPQPGLDEKLFF
>TRBJ1-3|TRBV30|.
TGTGCCTGGAGTACAGGGGGAAACACCATATATTTT
CAWSTGGNTIYF
>TRBJ1-2|TRBV6-5|.
TGTGCCAGCACCCTCCTACCACGGACAATGGATGGCTACACCTTC
CASTLLPRTMDGYTF
>TRBJ2-3|TRBV7-3|TRBD2
TGTGCCAGCAGCCCCGGGGAGGGCTATACGCAGTATTTT
CASSPGEGYTQYF
>TRBJ2-1|TRBV11-2|.
TGTGCCAGCAGCTCCAGGGGGGTGGAGAATGAGCAGTTCTTC
CASSSRGVENEQFF
>TRBJ1-5|TRBV10-2|.
TGCGCCAGCAGTGGACAGTTCAATCAGCCCCAGCATTTT
CASSGQFNQPQHF
>TRBJ2-7|TRBV6-1|.
TGTGCCAGCAAGAGGGAACGCCTATGGGACGAGCAGTACTTC
CASKRERLWDEQYF
>TRBJ1-1|TRBV19|.
TGTGCCAGTAGTATCACAAAGAACACTGAAGCTTTCTTT
CASSITKNTEAFF
>TRBJ1-3|TRBV5-1|.
TGCGCCAGCAGCTTGGGCGACCTGGCGGGGGGAACTGGAAACACCATATATTTT
CASSLGDLAGGTGNTIYF
>TRBJ1-5|TRBV28|.
TGTGCCAGCAGTTCCGGGGGCAATCAGCCCCAGCATTTT
CASSSGGNQPQHF
>TRBJ2-1|TRBV10-2|.
TGCGCCAGCAGTGAACTGGGGAGGCTGAGCAATGAGCAGTTCTTC
CASSELGRLSNEQFF
>TRBJ1-2|TRBV4-2|TRBD1
TGTGCCAGCAGTCCTCCGGGACAGGGCGCGTATGGCTACACCTTC
CASSPPGQGAYGYTF
>TRBJ1-1|TRBV11-1|.
TGTGCCAGCAGCTTAAACCTCATACCGGGACGGTTTAAGGGAGGTGAAGCTTTCTTT
CASSLNLIPGRFKGGEAFF
>TRBJ2-7|TRBV29-1|TRBD2
TGCAGCGTTGAAGGCCCCCCGGGCGGGAGCGGGGACGAGCAGTACTTC
CSVEGPPGGSGDEQYF
>TRBJ1-1|TRBV28|TRBD1
TGTGCCAGCAGTCCCGGGACAGGGGTTCGGAACACTGAAGCTTTCTTT
CASSPGTGVRNTEAFF
>TRBJ1-3|TRBV7-9|.
TGTGCCAGCAGCGTCGTGGCGGGCCGCTCTGGAAACACCATATATTTT
CASSVVAGRSGNTIYF
>TRBJ1-1|TRBV9|.
TGTGCCAGCAGCGTAACAAGGAACACTGAAGCTTTCTTT
CASSVTRNTEAFF
>TRBJ1-1|TRBV5-4|.
TGTGCCAGCAGCTTGGGCGGGAACACTGAAGCTTTCTTT
CASSLGGNTEAFF
>TRBJ2-3|TRBV5-1|.
TGCGCCAGCAGCCCTAGATTAGGCAGGGGCGGCACAGATACGCAGTATTTT
CASSPRLGRGGTDTQYF